This entry concerns a single T cell receptor (beta chain). Its specificity is unknown. The PCR had 60 Vbeta and 13 Jbeta primers. TCRdb keeps only in-frame clones here, not all; method: immunoSEQ multiplex PCR. The sample carries 200,000 to 250,000 clones, roughly 88% recorded once. This sample was taken from a study of cytomegalovirus exposure and HLA in healthy donors. Whole-study findings and limits: Cytomegalovirus association was assigned to approximately 160 TCR beta chains. Because they were indistinguishable, some V segments, including TRBV6-2 and TRBV6-3, were excluded. In a later analysis, CMV-associated beta chains were mostly HLA-associated, it appeared. Most TCR beta V segments were productive about 90% or about 30% of the time in an earlier analysis.

The CDR3 runs 16 residues. V was pared by 5 bases and J by 5 bases, with 13 bases of the junction left unmatched. CDR1 is MNHNY, CDR2 SVGAGI, per germline (reference sequence). This sequence was found in a boy under 10 years old in good health and CMV-seronegative. The sample comprised PBMCs. The genes are TRBV6-6 and TRBJ2-5; 8 bases map to TRBD1. CDR3 in amino acids: CASSNADRDGGETQYF. The CDR3 DNA is TGTGCCAGCAGTAACGCGGACAGGGATGGAGGGGAGACCCAGTACTTC.